The T cell receptor beta chain under discussion was sequenced for a study of long-term antiretroviral therapy in people with HIV. General observations from the study: All blood samples came from the years 2004 to 2017, possibly under older ART regimens. Unavailable data included ART adherence, viral resistance and therapy changes (switches in treatment). Repertoire dominance by clones expanded before ART was seen at all time points. Controls showed broader CDR3 length ranges than did the HIV repertoires.

A word on this clone: The antigen is not known.

The germline CDR1 and CDR2 sequences are SGHNT and YYREEE (reference sequence). J lost 6 bases, V lost 5 bases, and 9 bases had no gene match. CDR3 length: 14 residues. The assay used was immunoSEQ (version v3.0), run at survey level. Clones were sequenced by immunoSEQ multiplex PCR, and TCRdb holds only the in-frame ones, with some missing. The sample lists 25,000 to 30,000 clones, about nine tenths occurring once. This TCR came from a man aged 18 to 30 with HIV. The chain recombines TRBV5-4 with TRBJ2-7, with 9 positions matching TRBD1. Source: unsorted PBMCs, taken 3.1 years after starting antiretroviral therapy. DNA of the CDR3: TGTGCCAGCAGATCCGGGACAGGGAAACGCGAGCAGTACTTC. This sequence encodes CASRSGTGKREQYF.